This T cell receptor beta chain was identified during a study of blood T cell repertoires in COVID-19. Study context: T cells, B-cell-depleted T cells, or PBMCs supplied cDNA or gDNA.

The CDR3 length is 15 residues. V shed 3 bases and J 8 bases; nucleotides not matched to a gene: 8. Germline-derived CDR1 and CDR2 are MNHNS and SASEGT. How the authors handled the data: Nucleated cell counts were estimated from reference gene primer amplification. Sequencing was performed with immunoSEQ multiplex PCR; in TCRdb, only in-frame clones are kept and a portion is missing. That table is the source of V, J and clone size, and D and trimming were worked out from the DNA. The table includes more than 95,000 clones, about 89% detected once. The receptor was derived from a human donor in a cohort sampled during active COVID-19. The chain recombines TRBV6-1 with TRBJ2-1; TRBD2 agrees at 9 bases. The source material was peripheral blood. This CDR3 reads CASSDVAGEGHEQFF. Here the CDR3 DNA reads TGTGCCAGCAGTGATGTAGCGGGAGAAGGTCATGAGCAGTTCTTC.